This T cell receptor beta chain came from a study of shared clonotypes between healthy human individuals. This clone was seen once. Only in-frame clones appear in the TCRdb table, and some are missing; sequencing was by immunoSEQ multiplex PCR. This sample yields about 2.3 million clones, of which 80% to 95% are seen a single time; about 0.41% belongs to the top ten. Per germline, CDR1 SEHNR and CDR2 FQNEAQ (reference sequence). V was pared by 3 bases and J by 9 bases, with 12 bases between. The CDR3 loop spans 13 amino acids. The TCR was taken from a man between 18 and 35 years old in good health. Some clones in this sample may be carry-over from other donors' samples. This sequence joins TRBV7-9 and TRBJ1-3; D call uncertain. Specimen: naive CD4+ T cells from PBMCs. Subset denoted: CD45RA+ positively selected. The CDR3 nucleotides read TGTGCCAGCAGCTTCGGCTTCTTGAGCACCATATATTTT. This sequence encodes CASSFGFLSTIYF.